Presented here are 3 T cell receptor beta chains from one specimen sequenced in a study of T cell responses to AZD1222 COVID-19 vaccine. The assay was immunoSEQ multiplex PCR, and TCRdb's table has in-frame clones only and misses some. The table includes 45,000 to 55,000 clones, about 86% detected once. Here the sequenced sample was peripheral blood, taken 28 days after the second AZD1222 dose. All receptors derive from an adult who received the AZD1222 COVID-19 vaccine.

This rearrangement joins TRBV7-2 to TRBJ2-7; 11 positions match TRBD2. The CDR3 runs 16 residues. Germline lookup yields CDR1 SGHTA and CDR2 FQGNSA. V was pared by 5 bases and J by 2 bases, with 8 bases of the junction left unmatched. The CDR3 coding sequence is TGTGCCAGCAGCGATACGCTAGCGGGAGGCACCTACGAGCAGTACTTC. This sequence encodes CASSDTLAGGTYEQYF.

This chain links TRBV7-2 with TRBJ1-4; tentative D call: TRBD1 (5 bases). The CDR3 covers 14 residues. V was clipped by 5 bases and J by 4 bases, with 11 bases between them. CDR1 and CDR2 from the germline V gene are SGHTA and FQGNSA. CDR3 in amino acids: CASSIPGFNEKLFF. The CDR3, as DNA: TGTGCCAGCAGCATCCCAGGGTTTAATGAAAAACTGTTTTTT.

The chain couples TRBV27 to TRBJ2-3; D ambiguous. This CDR3 region has 13 residues. V shed 6 bases and J shed 2 bases, with 9 bases lying between them. CDR1 and CDR2 from the germline V gene are MNHEY and SMNVEV (reference sequence). CDR3 protein: CASSRIYTDTQYF. Here the CDR3 DNA reads TGTGCCAGCAGCCGGATATACACAGATACGCAGTATTTT.